What follows are 26 T cell receptor beta chains derived from one specimen sequenced in a study of cytomegalovirus exposure and HLA in healthy donors. Both 60 Vbeta primers and 13 Jbeta primers went into the PCR. Here immunoSEQ multiplex PCR was the method, and the copy in TCRdb shows in-frame clones only, minus some. Among hundreds of thousands of clones, roughly four fifths were seen once, and the ten largest hold 0.22%. The specimen sequenced was PBMCs. The receptors were gathered from a girl aged 2-10 years in good health and CMV-seronegative.

This chain joins TRBV6-1 and TRBJ2-5; 9 nucleotides line up with TRBD1. V gave up 0 bases and J gave up 7 bases; unmatched junction bases: 9. The CDR3 has 16 residues. CDR1 is MNHNS, CDR2 SASEGT, per germline. The CDR3: CASSEANRGQRGTQYF. The CDR3, as DNA: TGTGCCAGCAGTGAAGCCAACAGGGGGCAGAGGGGGACCCAGTACTTC.

The genes are TRBV29-1 and TRBJ2-3; possibly TRBD1 for D (7 bases). Trimming took off 6 bases at V and 2 bases at J, with 12 bases between the two ends. This CDR3 is 13 amino acids long. CDR1 is SQVTM, CDR2 ANQGSEA, per germline. CDR3 residues: CSVAGQLTDTQYF. CDR3 nucleotides: TGCAGCGTGGCGGGACAGCTCACAGATACGCAGTATTTT.

The rearrangement joins TRBV25-1 to TRBJ2-3; D possibly corresponds to TRBD2 (5 bases). The CDR3 is 17 amino acids. CDR1 is MGHDK, CDR2 SYGVNS, per germline. V gave up 1 base and J gave up 2 bases, with 16 bases separating them. The CDR3 coding sequence is TGTGCCAGCAGTGAATTAGAAGTTCACGGGATCACAGATACGCAGTATTTT. Residues: CASSELEVHGITDTQYF.

The chain recombines TRBV19 with TRBJ2-7, with 7 bases fitting TRBD2. J was trimmed by 0 bases and V by 3 bases; bases with no gene match: 5. Germline loops: CDR1 LNHDA, CDR2 SQIVND (reference sequence). The CDR3 has 15 amino acids. The CDR3 loop is CASSMPSGASYEQYF. The CDR3 DNA is TGTGCCAGTAGTATGCCGAGCGGGGCCTCCTACGAGCAGTACTTC.

The chain recombines TRBV10-1 with TRBJ2-7; 7 positions match TRBD1. V gave up 6 bases and J gave up 2 bases; unmatched junction bases: 7. The CDR3 runs to 14 residues. Looked up from germline, CDR1 is WNHNN and CDR2 is SYGVQD (reference sequence). The CDR3 nucleotides read TGCGCCAGCAGCTACGGACAGGCTGCCTACGAGCAGTACTTC. Translating it yields CASSYGQAAYEQYF.

The chain is built from TRBV5-1 and TRBJ2-7; 7 bases align to TRBD1. This CDR3 contains 14 residues. Germline V gene lookup returns CDR1 SGHRS and CDR2 YFSETQ. The V segment lost 2 bases and the J segment 3 bases; nucleotides outside the gene matches: 5. This CDR3 reads CASSFQGDRYEQYF. The CDR3 DNA is TGCGCCAGCAGCTTTCAGGGGGACCGCTACGAGCAGTACTTC.

V usage is TRBV15 and J usage is TRBJ2-7, with D maybe TRBD1 (6 bases). Trimming stripped 3 bases from V and 1 base from J, with 16 bases between. The CDR3 spans 16 residues. Germline loops: CDR1 LNHNV, CDR2 YYDKDF (reference sequence). CDR3 DNA: TGTGCCACCAGCAGGGGTCCCTGGGACATATCCTACGAGCAGTACTTC. This translates into CATSRGPWDISYEQYF.

The chain is built from TRBV7-9 and TRBJ2-7, with D perhaps matching TRBD1 (6 bases). The ends were cut back, 8 bases at V and 2 bases at J, with 13 bases in the middle. This CDR3 has 13 amino acids. The germline CDR1 and CDR2 sequences are SEHNR and FQNEAQ (reference sequence). CDR3 nucleotides: TGTGCCAGCGGGACATACTTCACCTACGAGCAGTACTTC. Translating it yields CASGTYFTYEQYF.

The rearrangement joins TRBV6-1 to TRBJ1-6, with no clear D. This CDR3 region has 15 residues. Trimming took 8 bases from V and 13 from J, leaving 24 bases between them. The V gene's germline CDR1 is MNHNS and CDR2 SASEGT. The DNA for the CDR3 is TGTGCCAGCGCGAGCGGACCGGGCCTTTTAGTCCCCCTCCACTTT. Translating gives CASASGPGLLVPLHF.

The chain uses TRBV5-1 and TRBJ2-5; no firm D call. With 5 bases removed from V and 1 base from J, the gap between germline ends came to 9 bases. The length of the CDR3 is 13 residues. From germline, CDR1 is SGHRS and CDR2 YFSETQ. The DNA of the CDR3 is TGCGCCAGCAGTGTCGCCGGCCAAGAGACCCAGTACTTC. It yields the protein CASSVAGQETQYF.

The chain recombines TRBV9 with TRBJ2-7, with 9 bases identical to TRBD2. Germline V gene sequence: CDR1 SGDLS, CDR2 YYNGEE. This CDR3 contains 14 residues. V lost 0 bases, J lost 4 bases, and 2 bases stayed unmatched. This chain's CDR3 is CASSVELAGYEQYF. DNA of the CDR3: TGTGCCAGCAGCGTAGAGCTAGCGGGATACGAGCAGTACTTC. The entire variable domain, with the rest obtained from reference TRBV9 and TRBJ2-7, is as follows: DSGVTQTPKHLITATGQRVTLRCSPRSGDLSVYWYQQSLDQGLQFLIQYYNGEERAKGNILERFSAQQFPDLHSELNLSSLELGDSALYFCASSVELAGYEQYFGPGTRLTVT.

The J gene is TRBJ1-1, the V gene TRBV6-5; no clear D. Germline CDR1 reads MNHEY; CDR2 reads SVGAGI. CDR3 length: 12 amino acids. Deletions cut 8 bases from V and 7 bases from J, with 14 bases between. This chain's CDR3 is CASGVSPLEAFF. CDR3 in DNA: TGTGCCAGCGGAGTTAGTCCACTTGAAGCTTTCTTT.

The rearrangement uses TRBV7-9 and TRBJ2-2; perhaps TRBD2 as D (6 bases). V lost 5 bases and J lost 3, with 13 bases in between. The germline CDR1 and CDR2 sequences are SEHNR and FQNEAQ (reference sequence). The length of the CDR3 is 15 residues. CDR3 DNA sequence: TGTGCCAGCAGCCCTGCGGGATCCCACACCGGGGAGCTGTTTTTT. It specifies CASSPAGSHTGELFF.

This clone has just one count. The V and J genes are TRBV5-1 and TRBJ2-7; perhaps TRBD2 as D (5 bases). The V and J ends lost 3 bases and 5 bases respectively, with 15 bases between them. Germline loops: CDR1 SGHRS, CDR2 YFSETQ. The CDR3 sequence is 14 residues long. The CDR3 loop is CASSSGLGSDEQYF. CDR3 sequence (DNA): TGCGCCAGCAGCTCCGGACTGGGAAGCGACGAGCAGTACTTC.

The chain couples TRBV7-9 to TRBJ1-2, with a tentative D call TRBD1 (5 bases). Between the trimmed V and J ends, which lost 0 bases and 10 bases, there was a span of 12 bases. Per germline, CDR1 SEHNR and CDR2 FQNEAQ (reference sequence). The CDR3 consists of 13 residues. CDR3 loop: CASSLAGLLDYTF. CDR3 nucleotides: TGTGCCAGCAGCTTAGCGGGACTCCTCGACTACACCTTC.

This clone showed up just a few times. Different DNA sequences within this sample yield the same CDR3. This rearrangement joins TRBV5-1 to TRBJ1-1; TRBD1 matches at 12 bases. Per the germline V gene, CDR1 is SGHRS and CDR2 is YFSETQ. V was pared by 5 bases and J by 6 bases, with 5 bases of the junction left unmatched. This CDR3 comprises 14 residues. Written as DNA, the CDR3 is TGCGCCAGCAGTCTGGGACAGGGGGCCTCTGAAGCTTTCTTT. This encodes CASSLGQGASEAFF.

This sequence joins TRBV19 and TRBJ2-1; 8 bases are shared with TRBD2. With 3 bases clipped from V and 7 bases from J, the junction kept 8 bases outside the gene matches. The length of the CDR3 is 15 residues. Germline CDR1 and CDR2: LNHDA and SQIVND (reference sequence). The CDR3 region has the DNA TGTGCCAGTAGTATTTTAGCCCGGGGGGGGAATGAGCAGTTCTTC. Translating gives CASSILARGGNEQFF.

The chain uses TRBV5-4 and TRBJ1-2, with a tentative D call TRBD1 (6 bases). Germline V lookup: CDR1 SGHNT, CDR2 YYREEE (reference sequence). The CDR3 sequence is 15 residues long. V was shortened by 3 bases and J by 3 bases, with 15 bases between the two germline ends. Here the CDR3 DNA reads TGTGCCAGCAGCTGGGGAAACAGGGTCGACTATGGCTACACCTTC. Its translation is CASSWGNRVDYGYTF.

This clone was seen a few times. Other DNA sequences in this sample translate to the same CDR3. The chain couples TRBV15 to TRBJ1-5; D remains unclear. The CDR3 contains 15 residues. The V gene lost 0 bases and the J gene lost 0 bases, with 6 bases spanning the gap. Germline CDR1 and CDR2: LNHNV and YYDKDF (reference sequence). CDR3 sequence reads: CATSRDPGSNQPQHF. In DNA, the CDR3 is TGTGCCACCAGCAGAGATCCGGGTAGCAATCAGCCCCAGCATTTT. The full variable domain, in which reference TRBV15 and TRBJ1-5 provide the parts outside the CDR3, is DAMVIQNPRYQVTQFGKPVTLSCSQTLNHNVMYWYQQKSSQAPKLLFHYYDKDFNNEADTPDNFQSRRPNTSFCFLDIRSPGLGDTAMYLCATSRDPGSNQPQHFGDGTRLSIL.

The J gene is TRBJ2-7, the V gene TRBV11-2, with D possibly TRBD2 on 5 matching bases. Germline V CDR1 and CDR2: SGHAT, FQNNGV. Trimming took 4 bases from V and 2 from J, leaving 12 bases between them. The CDR3 sequence is 14 residues long. The CDR3 protein is CASSSAGVAYEQYF. CDR3 sequence (DNA): TGTGCCAGCAGCTCCGCCGGGGTTGCCTACGAGCAGTACTTC. Complete variable domain (other parts from reference TRBV11-2 and TRBJ2-7): EAGVAQSPRYKIIEKRQSVAFWCNPISGHATLYWYQQILGQGPKLLIQFQNNGVVDDSQLPKDRFSAERLKGVDSTLKIQPAKLEDSAVYLCASSSAGVAYEQYFGPGTRLTVT.

The sample holds one count of this clone. V usage is TRBV6-6 and J usage is TRBJ1-2, with D maybe TRBD1 (6 bases). The CDR3 has 15 residues. The germline CDR1 and CDR2 sequences are MNHNY and SVGAGI (reference sequence). V shed 2 bases and J shed 1 base, with 11 bases lying between them. CDR3 sequence (DNA): TGTGCCAGCAGTTACCTACAGGGCAGTAACTATGGCTACACCTTC. The encoded protein is CASSYLQGSNYGYTF.

The rearrangement uses TRBV9 and TRBJ1-1, with D perhaps TRBD1 (6 bases). The CDR3 is made up of 14 amino acids. Germline V CDR1 and CDR2: SGDLS, YYNGEE. V gave up 6 bases and J gave up 4 bases, with 16 bases separating them. This chain's CDR3 is CASNPLGGATEAFF. The CDR3, as DNA: TGTGCCAGCAACCCATTGGGGGGGGCCACTGAAGCTTTCTTT.

The rearrangement joins TRBV25-1 to TRBJ2-2, with D possibly TRBD2 on 6 matching bases. The CDR3 totals 16 residues. The germline V gene encodes CDR1 MGHDK and CDR2 SYGVNS. V dropped 1 base and J dropped 0 bases, with 9 bases sitting between them. CDR3 sequence (DNA): TGTGCCAGCAGTGAATTCGCGGGGACGAACACCGGGGAGCTGTTTTTT. Its protein is CASSEFAGTNTGELFF.

This clone occurred once. This sequence joins TRBV11-2 and TRBJ1-1; 7 bases map to TRBD1. CDR3 length: 15 amino acids. V trimming: 4 bases; J trimming: 7 bases; junction bases outside the gene matches: 12. The germline gives CDR1 SGHAT, CDR2 FQNNGV. CDR3 bases: TGTGCCAGCAGCTCGAGGACAGGAGCCCCCTTTGAAGCTTTCTTT. Translation gives CASSSRTGAPFEAFF.

The chain combines TRBV13 with TRBJ2-1, with a possible D match to TRBD1 (6 bases). The CDR3 is 15 amino acids. CDR1 and CDR2 (germline): PRHDT, FYEKMQ (reference sequence). Trimming shortened V by 1 base and J by 5 bases, and 12 bases separated the two germline ends. The CDR3 spells CASSLVGTPDNEQFF. CDR3 DNA sequence: TGTGCCAGCAGCTTAGTAGGGACACCGGACAATGAGCAGTTCTTC.

This clone occurred once. J is TRBJ2-1 and V is TRBV29-1; D possibly corresponds to TRBD1 (5 bases). V dropped 6 bases and J dropped 12 bases, with 27 bases sitting between them. This CDR3 is 15 amino acids long. From germline, CDR1 is SQVTM and CDR2 ANQGSEA. The CDR3 DNA follows: TGCAGCGTCGTCCAACAGGTACCGAAACTGCCTGGGCAGTTCTTC. It translates to CSVVQQVPKLPGQFF.